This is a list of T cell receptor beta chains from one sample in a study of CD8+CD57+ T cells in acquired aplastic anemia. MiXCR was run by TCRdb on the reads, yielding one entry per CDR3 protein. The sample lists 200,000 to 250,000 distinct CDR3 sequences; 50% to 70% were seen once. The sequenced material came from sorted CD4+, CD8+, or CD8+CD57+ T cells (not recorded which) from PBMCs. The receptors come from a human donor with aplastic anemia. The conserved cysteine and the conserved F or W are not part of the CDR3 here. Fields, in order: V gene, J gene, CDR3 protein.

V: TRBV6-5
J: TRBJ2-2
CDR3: ASSYGQGITGELF

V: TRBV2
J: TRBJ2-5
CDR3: ASSYMGAEETQY

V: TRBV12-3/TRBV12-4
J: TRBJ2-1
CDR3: ASSLTPAGEQF

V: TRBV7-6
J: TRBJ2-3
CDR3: ASSLRRADTQY

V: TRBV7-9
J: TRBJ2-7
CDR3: ASSLRSGRAYEQY

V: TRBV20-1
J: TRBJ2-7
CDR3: SARQGYSYEQY

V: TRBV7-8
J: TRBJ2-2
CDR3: ASSSREGELF

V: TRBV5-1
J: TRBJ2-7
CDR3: ASSPTGNYEQY

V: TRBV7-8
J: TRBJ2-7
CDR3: ASSPGGVEQY

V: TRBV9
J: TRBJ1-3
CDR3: ASSEGRSPGNTIY

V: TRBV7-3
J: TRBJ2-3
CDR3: ASSPIRTDTQY

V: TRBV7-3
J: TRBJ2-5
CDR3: ASSLFATGVRETQY

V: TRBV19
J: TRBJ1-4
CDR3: ASRRTGGSEKLF

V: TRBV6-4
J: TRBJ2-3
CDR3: ASSPGQSTTDTQY

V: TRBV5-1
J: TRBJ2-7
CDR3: ASSLVGAGLYEQY

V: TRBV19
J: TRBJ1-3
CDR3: ASSKGGTDSGNTIY

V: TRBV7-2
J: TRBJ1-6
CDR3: ASSSLDLSPLH

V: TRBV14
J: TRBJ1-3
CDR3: ASSPSGTGDYGNTIY

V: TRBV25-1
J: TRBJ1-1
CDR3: ASSAWGQREEAF

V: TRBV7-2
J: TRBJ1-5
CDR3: ASGPGGNQPQH

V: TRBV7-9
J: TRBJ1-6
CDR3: ASSFATTSPLH

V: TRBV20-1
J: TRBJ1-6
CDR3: SAPNRAVGDNSPLH

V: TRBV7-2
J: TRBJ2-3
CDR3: ASSPDRDSRTDTQY

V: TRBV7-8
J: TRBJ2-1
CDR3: ASSLGSTGYGEQF

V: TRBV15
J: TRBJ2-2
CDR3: ATSKGLAGDTGELF

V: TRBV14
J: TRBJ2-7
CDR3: ASSHQTGGPYEQY

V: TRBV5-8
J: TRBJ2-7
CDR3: ASSLLRGAGEQY

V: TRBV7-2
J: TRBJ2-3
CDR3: ASSGLQY

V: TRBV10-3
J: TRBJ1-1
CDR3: AISEIGTGGGTEAF

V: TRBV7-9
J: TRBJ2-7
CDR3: ASSQDRGGREQY

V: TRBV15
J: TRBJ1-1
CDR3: ATSSPTEAF

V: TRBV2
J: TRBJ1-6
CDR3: ASSESTVSDSPLH

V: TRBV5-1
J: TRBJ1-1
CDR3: ASSLNAGRVNEAF

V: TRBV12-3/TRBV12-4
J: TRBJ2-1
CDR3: ASTQAGGPNEQF

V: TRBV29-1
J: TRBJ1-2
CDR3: SVAEGYGYT

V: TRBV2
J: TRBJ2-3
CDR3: ASRSEAGALSTQY

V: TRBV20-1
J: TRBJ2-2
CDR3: SAFDGDTGELF

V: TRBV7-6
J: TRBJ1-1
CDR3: ASSPGPTPDTEAF

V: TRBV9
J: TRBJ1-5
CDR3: ASSARDVNQPQH

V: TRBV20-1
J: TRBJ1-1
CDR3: SARRGRMNTEAF

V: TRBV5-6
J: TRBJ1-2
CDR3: ASSPEGTGDYGYT

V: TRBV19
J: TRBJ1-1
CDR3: ASSIGQRTEAF

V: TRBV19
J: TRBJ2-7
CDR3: ASAGQPYEQY

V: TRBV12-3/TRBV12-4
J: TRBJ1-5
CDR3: ASSLDVQPQH

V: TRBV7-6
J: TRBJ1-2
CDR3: ASSPDGYGYT

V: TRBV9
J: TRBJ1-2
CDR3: ASSEGGNYGYT

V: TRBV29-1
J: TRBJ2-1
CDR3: SVWTSPYNEQF

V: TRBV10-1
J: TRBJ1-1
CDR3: ASSRDLNTEAF

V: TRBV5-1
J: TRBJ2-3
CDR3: ASSASGGRADTQY

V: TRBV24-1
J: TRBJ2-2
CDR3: ATSDSSRGWAGELF

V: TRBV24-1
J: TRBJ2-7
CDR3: ATGDLSGQSSYEQY

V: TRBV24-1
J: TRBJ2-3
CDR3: ATRAKGFGTDTQY

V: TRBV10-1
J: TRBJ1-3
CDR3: ASMDHREGEGNTIY

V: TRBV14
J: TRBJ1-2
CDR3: ASSPLGLLYGYT

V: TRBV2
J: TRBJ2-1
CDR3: ASRGLAQSYNEQF

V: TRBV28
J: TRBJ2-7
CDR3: ASSLLSGGRWNEQY

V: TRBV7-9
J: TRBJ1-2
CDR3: ASSLARGLGYGYT